What follows describes a single TCR beta chain. The antigen is not known. This sample is part of a study of T cells expressing NK-cell markers. The study's findings and limits: NKG2C+ dominant clonotypes from 6 or 7 donors made up about 1.0-7.5% of CD8+ T cells.

TCRdb re-called the 5' RACE reads; every CDR3 protein appears as one record, without DNA. The sample totals 550,000 or so distinct CDR3 sequences; its top ten clones hold 3% to 4.5%. The CDR3 runs 13 residues. Germline CDR1 reads LNHNV; CDR2 reads YYDKDF (reference sequence). The source is a man younger than 35 in good health. V usage is TRBV15 and J usage is TRBJ1-2. Sequences were obtained from blood T cells: a sorted CD56 or NKG2C T cell subset, CD4+ or CD8+ T cells, or bulk PBMC T cells (not recorded which). CDR3 loop: CATSTGGGYGYTF.